What follows are 20 T cell receptor beta chains derived from one specimen sequenced in a study of blood T cell repertoires in COVID-19. Libraries were prepared by immunoSEQ multiplex PCR; TCRdb keeps only in-frame clonotypes and omits some of them. This repertoire shows 150,000 to 200,000 clones, approximately 81% found once; its top ten account for approximately 5.4%. Sequencing was carried out using peripheral blood. The receptor set was obtained from a woman between 45 and 65 years old with COVID-19, enrolled during active disease.

In this sample, this clone turned up once. J is TRBJ2-1 and V is TRBV5-1; 15 bases match TRBD2. Germline V gene lookup returns CDR1 SGHRS and CDR2 YFSETQ. Trimming at V came to 4 bases and at J to 7 bases, leaving 6 bases not matched to a gene. This CDR3 contains 16 residues. The CDR3 here is CASSLGTSGGLNEQFF. The CDR3 coding sequence is TGCGCCAGCAGCCTGGGGACTAGCGGGGGGTTGAATGAGCAGTTCTTC.

The chain is built from TRBV6-5 and TRBJ2-5; 11 nucleotides match TRBD2. This CDR3 is 14 amino acids long. V lost 6 bases, J lost 5 bases, and 5 bases stayed unmatched. CDR1 MNHEY and CDR2 SVGAGI come from the germline V gene. CDR3 protein: CASSGLAGFETQYF. The CDR3 DNA reads as TGTGCCAGCAGCGGACTAGCGGGCTTTGAGACCCAGTACTTC.

The J gene is TRBJ2-5, the V gene TRBV12-3 or TRBV12-4; tentatively, D is TRBD1 (5 bases). V was clipped by 8 bases and J by 7 bases, with 17 bases between them. The CDR3 runs to 13 residues. CDR3 bases: TGTGCCAGCGGGCCAGGGTATGTGGGGACCCAGTACTTC. Translation gives CASGPGYVGTQYF.

For this clone: Other DNA sequences of this sample code for an identical CDR3. The gene calls are TRBV6-5 and TRBJ1-2; 9 bases map to TRBD1. The CDR3 totals 13 residues. After removal of 2 bases from V and 7 bases from J, the junction contained 2 bases not matched to a gene. CDR1 and CDR2 from the germline V gene are MNHEY and SVGAGI. CDR3 coding DNA: TGTGCCAGCAGTTACGGACAGGGGATTGGCTACACCTTC. Translated, it gives CASSYGQGIGYTF.

The chain carries TRBV27 and TRBJ2-7; 12 bases map to TRBD2. Germline CDR1 MNHEY, CDR2 SMNVEV (reference sequence). The ends lost 4 bases at V and 3 bases at J; junction bases unmatched: 7. The CDR3 spans 16 residues. In nucleotides, the CDR3 is TGTGCCAGCAGTTCTCGACTAGCGGGGGAGCTCTACGAGCAGTACTTC. Its protein product is CASSSRLAGELYEQYF.

This clone was seen only a few times. V and J are TRBV3-1 (or the pseudogene TRBV3-2) and TRBJ1-2; D perhaps matches TRBD1 (5 bases). This CDR3 contains 14 residues. CDR1 and CDR2 from the germline V gene are LGHDT and YNNKEL (reference sequence). With 0 bases removed from V and 8 bases from J, the gap between germline ends came to 13 bases. CDR3 protein: CASSQDGGTRGYTF. The CDR3 DNA is TGTGCCAGCAGCCAAGACGGGGGGACCCGCGGCTACACCTTC.

The chain links TRBV10-2 to TRBJ1-2, with D tentatively TRBD1 (5 bases). The germline V and J ends were trimmed by 0 bases and 6 bases, with 14 bases remaining between them. The length of the CDR3 is 15 residues. Germline V gene sequence: CDR1 WSHSY, CDR2 SAAADI. CDR3 coding DNA: TGCGCCAGCAGTGAGTCGTACAGGAAATTCAATGGCTACACCTTC. Translating gives CASSESYRKFNGYTF.

The chain has TRBV6-1 and TRBJ2-3; tentative D call: TRBD2 (6 bases). Looked up from germline, CDR1 is MNHNS and CDR2 is SASEGT. Trimming cost V 2 bases and J 2 bases, with 11 bases left between them. The CDR3 runs to 15 residues. The CDR3: CASSEYGRNTDTQYF. In DNA, the CDR3 is TGTGCCAGCAGTGAATACGGGAGAAACACAGATACGCAGTATTTT.

The chain couples TRBV5-3 to TRBJ1-2; TRBD1 is a possible D gene (5 bases). TRBV5-3 counts as an open reading frame of uncertain function. The CDR3 extends over 15 amino acids. The V and J ends lost 1 base and 0 bases respectively, with 10 bases between them. CDR3 coding DNA: TGTGCCAGAAGCTTGTACGACAGAGCTAACTATGGCTACACCTTC. It encodes CARSLYDRANYGYTF.

The V gene is TRBV13, the J gene TRBJ1-1, with a tentative D call TRBD1 (5 bases). This CDR3 comprises 14 residues. With 5 bases removed from V and 10 bases from J, the gap between germline ends came to 20 bases. Germline V gene data show CDR1 as PRHDT and CDR2 as FYEKMQ (reference sequence). DNA of the CDR3: TGTGCCAGCAGCCTAACAGGATCTGGTTCGGGAGCTTTCTTT. Its protein product is CASSLTGSGSGAFF.

In this sample, this clone turned up a few times. The rearrangement uses TRBV7-9 and TRBJ1-5; perhaps TRBD1 as D (6 bases). The V gene's germline CDR1 is SEHNR and CDR2 FQNEAQ (reference sequence). Trimming left V 1 base short and J 5 bases short, with 9 bases between. This CDR3 is built from 14 residues. CDR3 residues: CASSLGQEHQPQHF. In DNA, the CDR3 is TGTGCCAGCAGCTTAGGACAGGAGCATCAGCCCCAGCATTTT.

V and J are TRBV12-3 or TRBV12-4 and TRBJ1-4; D is unclear. The CDR3 extends over 12 amino acids. V lost 4 bases, J lost 4 bases, and 4 bases lay in between. CDR3 DNA sequence: TGTGCCAGCAGTTCTCTTAATGAAAAACTGTTTTTT. Amino acid sequence: CASSSLNEKLFF.

V is TRBV19 and J is TRBJ1-5; no clear D gene. V was clipped by 3 bases and J by 4 bases, with 19 bases between them. Germline lookup yields CDR1 LNHDA and CDR2 SQIVND (reference sequence). CDR3 length: 17 residues. The CDR3 reads CASSILAAEVGNQPQHF. Here the CDR3 DNA reads TGTGCCAGTAGTATTCTGGCAGCGGAGGTGGGTAATCAGCCCCAGCATTTT.

This clone was seen a few times. The chain links TRBV5-6 to TRBJ2-1; 7 nucleotides agree with TRBD2. The CDR3 has 13 amino acids. V lost 3 bases, J lost 8 bases, and 5 bases stayed unmatched. Germline assignment: CDR1 SGHDT and CDR2 YYEEEE. The CDR3 DNA reads as TGTGCCAGCAGCTGGGCTAGCGGTTATGAGCAGTTCTTC. It translates to CASSWASGYEQFF.

This clone was counted once. The rearrangement joins TRBV2 to TRBJ1-2; no reliable D call. The CDR3 contains 11 residues. From germline, CDR1 is SNHLY and CDR2 FYNNEI. V dropped 2 bases and J dropped 7 bases, with 5 bases sitting between them. The CDR3 DNA sequence: TGTGCCAGCAGTGAATATTCTGGCTACACCTTC. Translating it yields CASSEYSGYTF.

The chain recombines TRBV28 with TRBJ1-5, with TRBD1 matching over 7 bases. Losses at the gene ends were 3 bases for V and 7 bases for J; bases not matched to a gene: 6. Germline CDR1 is MDHEN and CDR2 is SYDVKM. CDR3 length: 14 amino acids. CDR3 residues: CASSLTGKNQPQHF. The DNA for the CDR3 is TGTGCCAGCAGTTTGACAGGGAAGAACCAGCCCCAGCATTTT.

This clone was counted a single time. The chain has TRBV2 and TRBJ2-1, with 11 bases that match TRBD1. The CDR3 runs to 16 residues. V lost 3 bases, J lost 8 bases, and 9 bases stayed unmatched. Germline CDR1 reads SNHLY; CDR2 reads FYNNEI. The DNA for the CDR3 is TGTGCCAGCAGTGATTGGGACAGGGGGGGTGGCCATGAGCAGTTCTTC. The encoded protein is CASSDWDRGGGHEQFF.

This chain links TRBV9 with TRBJ1-6, with D perhaps matching TRBD1 (5 bases). Looked up from germline, CDR1 is SGDLS and CDR2 is YYNGEE. The V end lost 0 bases, the J end lost 8 bases, and 12 bases lay between the germline ends. This CDR3 contains 15 residues. The CDR3 is CASSVAGGSDSPLHF. The CDR3 DNA is TGTGCCAGCAGCGTAGCGGGGGGGAGCGATTCACCCCTCCACTTT.

CDR3 sequence (DNA): TGTGCCAGCAGTTACCGGCAGGGGGTGACCTACGAGCAGTACTTC. Translation: CASSYRQGVTYEQYF. This chain links TRBV6-2 or TRBV6-3 with TRBJ2-7; 7 bases are shared with TRBD1. Per germline, CDR1 MNHEY and CDR2 SVGEGT. V gave up 2 bases and J gave up 2 bases; unmatched junction bases: 6. This CDR3 has 15 amino acids.

V usage is TRBV20-1 and J usage is TRBJ2-1; the D gene is possibly TRBD1 (5 bases). V was clipped by 3 bases and J by 4 bases, with 19 bases between them. Germline CDR1 and CDR2: DFQATT and SNEGSKA (reference sequence). The CDR3 has 16 amino acids. CDR3 nucleotides: TGCAGTGCTAGTGAATACCAGGGATCCTCTTACAATGAGCAGTTCTTC. Translated: CSASEYQGSSYNEQFF.